This TCR beta chain was sequenced during a study of blood T cell repertoires in COVID-19. The wider study: Acute and convalescent COVID-19 samples came from the United States, Italy and Spain. Sources were T cells, B-cell-depleted T cells, or PBMCs; the material itself was cDNA or gDNA.

The length of the CDR3 is 16 residues. Germline V lookup: CDR1 KGHSH, CDR2 LQKENI. V was pared by 4 bases and J by 7 bases, with 14 bases of the junction left unmatched. In the authors' methods: By means of reference gene primer amplification, nucleated cell counts were estimated. The method was immunoSEQ multiplex PCR; TCRdb's version includes in-frame clones alone and lacks a portion of them. V and J calls and clone size are given by that table; D and trimming were obtained from the DNA. The sample holds approximately 90,000 clones, 70% to 85% seen once. Specimen: peripheral blood. The receptor was derived from a man aged 60-69 years with acute or convalescent COVID-19. The chain couples TRBV18 to TRBJ2-3, with 7 bases matching TRBD2. The CDR3 protein is CASSQSAGSSTHTQYF. For the CDR3, the DNA is TGTGCCAGCTCACAGTCAGCGGGGAGTAGTACACATACGCAGTATTTT.